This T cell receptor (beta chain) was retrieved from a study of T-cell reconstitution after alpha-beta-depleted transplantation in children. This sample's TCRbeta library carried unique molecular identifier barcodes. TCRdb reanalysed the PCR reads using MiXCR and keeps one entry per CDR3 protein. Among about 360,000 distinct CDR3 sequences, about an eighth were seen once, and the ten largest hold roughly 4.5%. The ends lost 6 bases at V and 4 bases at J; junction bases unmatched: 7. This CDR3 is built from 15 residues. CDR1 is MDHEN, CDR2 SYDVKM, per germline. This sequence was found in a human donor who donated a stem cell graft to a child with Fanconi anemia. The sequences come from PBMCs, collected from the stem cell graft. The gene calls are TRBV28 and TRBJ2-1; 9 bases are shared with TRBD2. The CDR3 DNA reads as TGTGCCAGCAGAGTTGCTAGCGGGGCTTACAATGAGCAGTTCTTC. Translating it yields CASRVASGAYNEQFF.